The 7 T cell receptor beta chains below all came from one sample that was sequenced in a study of post-analysis software for immune sequencing data. Their antigens are not known. Unique molecular identifiers tagged the TCR beta cDNA libraries. TCRdb reanalysed the PCR reads using MiXCR and keeps one entry per CDR3 protein. The repertoire includes roughly 800,000 distinct CDR3 sequences, around 42% of them detected once, and roughly 4.4% sits in the top ten. Regarding the study as a whole: About 5 TRBV segments were significantly more frequent in patients than in controls. TRBV5-6, TRBV5-1 and TRBV20-1 were among these segments.

The sample was blood. Receptors were obtained from a girl aged 10-17 years with multiple sclerosis.

The rearrangement uses TRBV13 and TRBJ2-7, with 9 bases fitting TRBD2. This CDR3 comprises 14 residues. Looked up from germline, CDR1 is PRHDT and CDR2 is FYEKMQ (reference sequence). Trimming removed 2 bases from V and 4 bases from J; junction bases left unmatched: 3. The CDR3 protein is CASSLSAGGYEQYF. CDR3 in DNA: TGTGCCAGCAGCTTATCTGCGGGAGGGTACGAGCAGTACTTC.

V usage is TRBV5-1 and J usage is TRBJ2-3, with D perhaps TRBD1 (5 bases). The CDR3 runs to 15 residues. Germline lookup yields CDR1 SGHRS and CDR2 YFSETQ. Trimming shortened V by 4 bases and J by 4 bases, and 16 bases separated the two germline ends. DNA for the CDR3: TGCGCCAGCAGCCCAGCGCAGGGTGGCCCAGATACGCAGTATTTT. The encoded protein is CASSPAQGGPDTQYF.

The V gene is TRBV4-1, the J gene TRBJ1-2; D gene uncertain. Trimming took 4 bases from V and 3 from J, leaving 9 bases between them. Germline CDR1 and CDR2: MGHRA and YSYEKL. This CDR3 comprises 13 residues. CDR3: CASSPVDYYGYTF. Here the CDR3 DNA reads TGCGCCAGCAGCCCAGTGGACTACTATGGCTACACCTTC.

The rearrangement joins TRBV12-3 or TRBV12-4 to TRBJ1-5; a weak D match, TRBD1 (5 bases). The V and J ends lost 4 bases and 5 bases respectively, with 12 bases between them. This CDR3 is built from 14 residues. The CDR3 sequence: CASSWLGTDQPQHF. In DNA form, the CDR3 reads TGTGCCAGCAGTTGGTTGGGGACCGATCAGCCCCAGCATTTT.

CDR3 DNA sequence: TGTGCCACCATTTCCGGGACGCGGGCCTATGGCTACACCTTC. It specifies CATISGTRAYGYTF. The V and J genes are TRBV27 and TRBJ1-2; tentative D call: TRBD1 (5 bases). There are 14 residues in the CDR3. Germline assignment: CDR1 MNHEY and CDR2 SMNVEV (reference sequence). The V gene lost 10 bases and the J gene lost 4 bases, with 19 bases spanning the gap.

This clonotype was observed a handful of times. The J gene is TRBJ2-1, the V gene TRBV9; possibly TRBD1 for D (6 bases). Trimming removed 6 bases at V and 8 bases at J, with 18 bases between. Germline assignment: CDR1 SGDLS and CDR2 YYNGEE. The CDR3 covers 14 residues. The CDR3 DNA is TGTGCCAGCACCCCACTCGACAGGACCGATGAGCAGTTCTTC. Its translation is CASTPLDRTDEQFF. The full variable domain, in which reference TRBV9 and TRBJ2-1 provide the parts outside the CDR3, is DSGVTQTPKHLITATGQRVTLRCSPRSGDLSVYWYQQSLDQGLQFLIQYYNGEERAKGNILERFSAQQFPDLHSELNLSSLELGDSALYFCASTPLDRTDEQFFGPGTRLTVL.

CDR3 amino acids: CSAGTLGETQYF. CDR3 in DNA: TGCAGTGCGGGGACACTGGGGGAGACCCAGTACTTC. The J gene is TRBJ2-5, the V gene TRBV20-1, with a weak D call TRBD1 (6 bases). V was clipped by 6 bases and J by 5 bases, with 13 bases between them. CDR1 and CDR2 from the germline V gene are DFQATT and SNEGSKA (reference sequence). The CDR3 runs to 12 residues.